This T cell receptor beta chain emerged from a study of T-cell memory formation after mild COVID-19. The sample holds a few counts of this clonotype. V lost 3 bases, J lost 7 bases, and 5 bases stayed unmatched. This CDR3 contains 15 residues. CDR1 SGHVS and CDR2 FNYEAQ come from the germline V gene. 5'RACE primed from the constant segment yielded TCR alpha and TCR beta cDNA libraries bearing sample barcodes and UMIs. MiXCR was run by TCRdb on the 5' RACE reads, yielding one entry per CDR3 protein. This sample has about 81,000 distinct CDR3 sequences, with about 23% found just once. The receptor's source is a man aged 18 to 35 who had mild COVID-19 (a few samples of this study predate the infection). Cell type and time point are not known. The sample consisted of PBMCs or a T cell subset sorted from them (not recorded which). V usage is TRBV7-6 and J usage is TRBJ1-4; TRBD1 matches 10 bases. The CDR3 loop is CASSFGTGVVEKLFF. The CDR3 bases are TGTGCCAGCAGCTTCGGGACAGGGGTTGTTGAAAAACTGTTTTTT.